This TCR beta chain was captured by sequencing in a study of PD-1 blockade in classical Hodgkin lymphoma. Study-wide results and limits: Baseline diversity resembling that of newly diagnosed patients was seen in complete responders. In newly diagnosed patients, baseline TCR diversity was reportedly below that of healthy donors. Whereas CD4+ TCR diversity had risen significantly by C4D1, CD8+ TCR diversity had not. Patients who initiated nivolumab within 1 year of ASCT were excluded.

Sequencing used immunoSEQ multiplex PCR; TCRdb keeps in-frame clones, though not all of them. Counted here are roughly 60,000 clones, around 94% occurring once; the ten biggest clones make up about 8%. Time point specified: cycle 4 day 1 (C4D1), after 5 to 7 weeks of nivolumab. Every one of the patients relapsed after autologous stem cell transplantation (brentuximab vedotin exposure was variable). Trimming cost V 2 bases and J 5 bases; bases outside gene matches: 4. There are 14 residues in the CDR3. Germline assignment: CDR1 SNHLY and CDR2 FYNNEI. On this clone: Its target is unknown.

The specimen comprised peripheral blood mononuclear cells (PBMCs), sampled before the fourth cycle of nivolumab. The receptor comes from a human donor with classical Hodgkin lymphoma. This chain connects TRBV2 to TRBJ2-5; 8 bases match TRBD1. CDR3 loop: CASSERQGWETQYF. The CDR3 bases are TGTGCCAGCAGTGAACGACAGGGGTGGGAGACCCAGTACTTC. Full variable domain (rest looked up from reference TRBV2 and TRBJ2-5): EPEVTQTPSHQVTQMGQEVILRCVPISNHLYFYWYRQILGQKVEFLVSFYNNEISEKSEIFDDQFSVERPDGSNFTLKIRSTKLEDSAMYFCASSERQGWETQYFGPGTRLLVL.